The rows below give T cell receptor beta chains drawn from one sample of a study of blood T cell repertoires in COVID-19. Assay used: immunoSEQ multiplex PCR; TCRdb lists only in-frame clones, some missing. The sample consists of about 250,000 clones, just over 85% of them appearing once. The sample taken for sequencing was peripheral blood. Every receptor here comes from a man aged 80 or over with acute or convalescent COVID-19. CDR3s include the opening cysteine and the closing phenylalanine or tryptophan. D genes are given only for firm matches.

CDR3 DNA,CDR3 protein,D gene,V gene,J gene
TGCGCCAGCAGCCAGGGTGGGACAGGGGGTGGTTATGGCTACACCTTC,CASSQGGTGGGYGYTF,TRBD1,TRBV4-3,TRBJ1-2
TGTGCCAGCAGTTACGGGACAGGGGGCCTTCAGCCCCAGCATTTT,CASSYGTGGLQPQHF,TRBD1,TRBV6-2/TRBV6-3,TRBJ1-5
TGTGCCAGCAGTTACTCAGGGAATAATTCACCCCTCCACTTT,CASSYSGNNSPLHF,-,TRBV27,TRBJ1-6
TGTGCCAGCAGTGAAGCTACAGGCGTCAAGGGAGATACGCAGTATTTT,CASSEATGVKGDTQYF,-,TRBV25-1,TRBJ2-3
TGTGCCAGCAGCATTAGCGGGGGCCTTTACAATGAGCAGTTCTTC,CASSISGGLYNEQFF,TRBD2,TRBV5-6,TRBJ2-1
TGTGCCAGCAGTGAAACAGGGATGGGTGGCTACACCTTC,CASSETGMGGYTF,-,TRBV6-1,TRBJ1-2
TGTGCCAGCAGTTTCAGTAGCGGGAGTAGCTACAATGAGCAGTTCTTC,CASSFSSGSSYNEQFF,TRBD2,TRBV7-2,TRBJ2-1
TGCGCCAGCAAATCAGATTTGGTCTACACCTTC,CASKSDLVYTF,-,TRBV5-1,TRBJ1-2
TGTGCCAGCAGTGAGCACAGGGCTGAAGCTTTCTTT,CASSEHRAEAFF,-,TRBV2,TRBJ1-1
TGTGCCAGCAGCACCGGGACAGGGGTCGATGGCTACACCTTC,CASSTGTGVDGYTF,TRBD1,TRBV7-3,TRBJ1-2
TGTGCCACCAGCAGAGATGGGGACAGGCAAGAGACCCAGTACTTC,CATSRDGDRQETQYF,TRBD1,TRBV15,TRBJ2-5
TGTGCCAGCAGTGAACGTGTCAGGGGGATGAGAAACACCATATATTTT,CASSERVRGMRNTIYF,TRBD1,TRBV2,TRBJ1-3
TGTGCCAGCAGCGAACGGGACAGGGGGCAAAGGACCGGGGAGCTGTTTTTT,CASSERDRGQRTGELFF,-,TRBV21-1,TRBJ2-2
TGTGCCAGCAAACCGGACACCTATGGCTACACCTTC,CASKPDTYGYTF,-,TRBV28,TRBJ1-2
TGTGCCATCAGTGAGACTCCGTACGAGCAGTACTTC,CAISETPYEQYF,-,TRBV10-3,TRBJ2-7
TGTGCCAGCAGCTTCGGACAGGGGGGCTACGAGCAGTACTTC,CASSFGQGGYEQYF,TRBD1,TRBV7-9,TRBJ2-7
TGTGCCAGCTCACCAAGACGGGACAGCAACACTGAAGCTTTCTTT,CASSPRRDSNTEAFF,TRBD1,TRBV18,TRBJ1-1
TGTGCCAGCAGCTTGGCCCGACTTTCGGGGGGCTACACCTTC,CASSLARLSGGYTF,-,TRBV5-6,TRBJ1-2
TGCGCCAGCAGCTTGGAACTAGCGGAGACCCAGTACTTC,CASSLELAETQYF,TRBD2,TRBV5-1,TRBJ2-5